These 30 T cell receptor beta chains originate from one sample sequenced in a study of cytomegalovirus exposure and HLA in healthy donors. It was with 60 Vbeta and 13 Jbeta primers that the PCR ran. Measured with immunoSEQ multiplex PCR; TCRdb has only the in-frame clones, and not every one. This table has 110,000 to 150,000 clones, roughly 71% appearing once. The sample comprised PBMCs. Every receptor here comes from a man aged 25 to 40 in good health and CMV-seronegative.

The V and J genes are TRBV6-1 and TRBJ1-1, with 7 bases aligning to TRBD1. The CDR3 is 14 amino acids. Germline lookup yields CDR1 MNHNS and CDR2 SASEGT. With V trimmed by 3 bases and J by 4 bases, 5 bases remained unmatched. CDR3 bases: TGTGCCAGCAGTGATCAGGCAGGGGGCACTGAAGCTTTCTTT. Translating gives CASSDQAGGTEAFF.

V usage is TRBV28 and J usage is TRBJ1-2; D remains unclear. V gave up 5 bases and J gave up 5 bases, with 6 bases separating them. The CDR3 is 11 residues long. Germline V gene data show CDR1 as MDHEN and CDR2 as SYDVKM. CDR3 in DNA: TGTGCCAGCAGTCGACTTTATGGCTACACCTTC. Amino acid sequence: CASSRLYGYTF.

As to this clone: The germline gene is not matched at one end of the junction; a read error may be the cause. CDR3 sequence: CASSPRPNYGYTF. CDR3 DNA: TGTGCCAGCAGTCCCCGACCCAACTACGGCTACACCTTC. V and J are TRBV6-5 and TRBJ1-2; D is unresolved. The CDR3 has 13 amino acids. Germline CDR1 is MNHEY and CDR2 is SVGAGI.

This clone was counted a single time. The V gene is TRBV7-2, the J gene TRBJ2-4, with TRBD2 matching over 10 bases. V was clipped by 2 bases and J by 4 bases; unmatched bases: 5. The CDR3 length is 16 residues. Germline assignment: CDR1 SGHTA and CDR2 FQGNSA. CDR3: CASSLFSSGSKNIQYF. Written as DNA, the CDR3 is TGTGCCAGCAGCTTATTTTCTAGCGGGAGTAAAAACATTCAGTACTTC. Variable domain in full (rest from reference TRBV7-2 and TRBJ2-4): GAGVSQSPSNKVTEKGKDVELRCDPISGHTALYWYRQSLGQGLEFLIYFQGNSAPDKSGLPSDRFSAERTGGSVSTLTIQRTQQEDSAVYLCASSLFSSGSKNIQYFGAGTRLSVL.

The chain recombines TRBV11-3 with TRBJ2-5, with D tentatively TRBD1 (6 bases). V gave up 5 bases and J gave up 0 bases, with 13 bases separating them. The germline V gene encodes CDR1 SGHNT and CDR2 YENEEA. This CDR3 contains 15 residues. CDR3 protein: CASSAETGYQETQYF. CDR3 DNA sequence: TGTGCCAGCAGCGCCGAGACAGGATACCAAGAGACCCAGTACTTC.

This rearrangement joins TRBV4-1 to TRBJ2-5, with 7 bases matching TRBD1. The J call is in doubt because the DNA end fits TRBJ2-7 better. The CDR3 is made up of 14 amino acids. CDR1 is MGHRA, CDR2 YSYEKL, per germline. The CDR3 reads CASSQAGQLYEQYF. Written as DNA, the CDR3 is TGCGCCAGCAGCCAAGCGGGACAGCTATACGAGCAGTACTTC.

V and J are TRBV6-1 and TRBJ1-5, with 8 bases fitting TRBD1. CDR3 length equals 13 residues. V lost 6 bases and J lost 7; bases outside the gene matches: 5. CDR1 is MNHNS and CDR2 is SASEGT in the germline V gene. CDR3 in amino acids: CASRQGAGQPQHF. CDR3 coding DNA: TGTGCCAGCAGGCAGGGGGCTGGACAGCCCCAGCATTTT.

This clone was observed a handful of times. This sequence joins TRBV5-1 and TRBJ1-2; D is unclear. This CDR3 region has 16 residues. In germline, CDR1 is SGHRS, CDR2 YFSETQ. Trimming pared 0 bases from V and 3 bases from J, leaving 15 bases between. The CDR3 DNA is TGCGCCAGCAGCTTGGTAGGTGGAGGAAGGGACTATGGCTACACCTTC. It yields the protein CASSLVGGGRDYGYTF.

This clone was seen a single time. This chain joins TRBV7-8 and TRBJ2-5; 9 bases align to TRBD2. The ends lost 1 base at V and 5 bases at J; junction bases unmatched: 8. Per the germline V gene, CDR1 is SGHVS and CDR2 is FQNEAQ. This CDR3 region has 16 residues. Here the CDR3 reads CASSLGVAGVGETQYF. In DNA form, the CDR3 reads TGTGCCAGCAGCTTAGGGGTAGCGGGAGTTGGGGAGACCCAGTACTTC.

The sample holds one count of this clone. The V and J genes are TRBV29-1 and TRBJ2-7; 7 bases map to TRBD2. The length of the CDR3 is 13 residues. The germline V gene encodes CDR1 SQVTM and CDR2 ANQGSEA. The CDR3 DNA is TGCAGTACCGACGGGGGAGGGACCTACGAGCAGTACTTC. Protein product: CSTDGGGTYEQYF.

The chain uses TRBV28 and TRBJ2-7; 8 bases fit TRBD1. Germline-derived CDR1 and CDR2 are MDHEN and SYDVKM. The CDR3 is 14 residues long. With V trimmed by 4 bases and J by 0 bases, 2 bases remained unmatched. The DNA for the CDR3 is TGTGCCAGCAGTTCCACAGGGGGCTCCTACGAGCAGTACTTC. It yields the protein CASSSTGGSYEQYF.

This clone was seen only a few times. The chain combines TRBV19 with TRBJ1-4, with D unclear. Trimming removed 6 bases at V and 0 bases at J, with 11 bases between. Per the germline V gene, CDR1 is LNHDA and CDR2 is SQIVND (reference sequence). This CDR3 has 15 amino acids. The DNA of the CDR3 is TGTGCCAGTAGCCTCTCCCTTGCAACTAATGAAAAACTGTTTTTT. This translates into CASSLSLATNEKLFF.

This clone was seen once. V is TRBV18 and J is TRBJ2-1, with 9 bases matching TRBD2. There are 15 residues in the CDR3. Germline lookup yields CDR1 KGHSH and CDR2 LQKENI. V shed 1 base, J shed 7 bases, and the junction held 5 bases outside the gene matches. For the CDR3, the DNA is TGTGCCAGCTCACCACGAGCGGGGGGCGGGAATGAGCAGTTCTTC. The encoded protein is CASSPRAGGGNEQFF.

V is TRBV18 and J is TRBJ1-1; D is uncertain. Trimming removed 0 bases at V and 9 bases at J, with 11 bases between. Germline loops: CDR1 KGHSH, CDR2 LQKENI. The CDR3 loop spans 13 amino acids. CDR3 residues: CASSPPGSLKAFF. The DNA of the CDR3 is TGTGCCAGCTCACCACCCGGGTCCCTGAAAGCTTTCTTT.

V is TRBV15 and J is TRBJ1-1; 7 nucleotides agree with TRBD1. V trimming: 4 bases; J trimming: 8 bases; junction bases outside the gene matches: 10. The length of the CDR3 is 14 residues. Germline V lookup: CDR1 LNHNV, CDR2 YYDKDF (reference sequence). The CDR3 sequence is CATSIGGQSTEAFF. As DNA, the CDR3 is TGTGCCACCAGCATCGGGGGACAGAGTACCGAAGCTTTCTTT.

There are a few counts of this clone. The J gene is TRBJ1-1, the V gene TRBV7-8, with a possible D match to TRBD1 (6 bases). Germline V gives CDR1 SGHVS, CDR2 FQNEAQ. There are 16 residues in the CDR3. Trimming stripped 3 bases from V and 0 bases from J, with 14 bases between. The CDR3 sequence: CASSLGRDTLNTEAFF. The CDR3 DNA reads as TGTGCCAGCAGCTTGGGTCGGGACACCTTGAACACTGAAGCTTTCTTT.

The V gene is TRBV7-9, the J gene TRBJ1-1; D is ambiguous. The germline V gene has CDR1 SEHNR and CDR2 FQNEAQ (reference sequence). The length of the CDR3 is 13 residues. Trimming took 2 bases from V and 0 from J, leaving 4 bases between them. CDR3 residues: CASSLSMNTEAFF. The CDR3 region has the DNA TGTGCCAGCAGCTTATCCATGAACACTGAAGCTTTCTTT.

Remarks on this clone: The junction and the germline gene differ at one end; a read error may be behind it. Here the CDR3 DNA reads TGTGCCAGCAGTTTACGGGGGGGGGCCAACGGCCTGACTTTC. Translated: CASSLRGGANGLTF. The rearrangement links TRBV27 to TRBJ2-6; TRBD2 matches 8 bases. The CDR3 runs to 14 residues. Germline lookup yields CDR1 MNHEY and CDR2 SMNVEV (reference sequence).

This chain joins TRBV6-5 and TRBJ1-2; tentatively, D is TRBD1 (6 bases). The germline gives CDR1 MNHEY, CDR2 SVGAGI. This CDR3 region has 12 residues. CDR3 DNA: TGTGTCTCCTCGCCAGGGGACTATGGCTACACCTTC. It specifies CVSSPGDYGYTF.

The chain recombines TRBV28 with TRBJ2-7; 8 bases fit TRBD1. There are 15 residues in the CDR3. J was trimmed by 9 bases and V by 6 bases; bases with no gene match: 16. Germline V gene lookup returns CDR1 MDHEN and CDR2 SYDVKM. CDR3 amino acids: CASRSTGGPRVGQYF. In DNA, the CDR3 is TGTGCCAGCAGATCCACAGGGGGACCGCGGGTTGGGCAGTACTTC. Looking up the rest from reference TRBV28 and TRBJ2-7 gives the full variable domain: DVKVTQSSRYLVKRTGEKVFLECVQDMDHENMFWYRQDPGLGLRLIYFSYDVKMKEKGDIPEGYSVSREKKERFSLILESASTNQTSMYLCASRSTGGPRVGQYFGPGTRLTVT.

The chain couples TRBV7-2 to TRBJ1-4; a possible D gene is TRBD1 (5 bases). Germline assignment: CDR1 SGHTA and CDR2 FQGNSA. The CDR3 extends over 16 amino acids. V was trimmed by 2 bases and J by 7 bases, leaving 17 bases between them. CDR3 bases: TGTGCCAGCAGCTTAAGCTCCCCCGGGGGGGGTGAAAAACTGTTTTTT. Translation gives CASSLSSPGGGEKLFF.

Points on this clone: An end of the junction differs from the germline gene, which may be a read error. This chain links TRBV7-9 with TRBJ2-7, with 11 bases matching TRBD1. CDR1 is SEHNR, CDR2 FQNEAQ, per germline (reference sequence). This CDR3 comprises 17 residues. The CDR3: CSSSLEPRDRGNYEQYF. DNA of the CDR3: TGTTCCAGCAGCTTAGAGCCCCGGGACAGGGGGAACTACGAGCAGTACTTC.

On this clone itself: An end of the junction does not agree with germline; a read error may underlie this. CDR3 DNA: TGTGCCAGCAGCCCTGGGGGTCCAGGGGCTTATGGCTTCACCTTC. This codes for CASSPGGPGAYGFTF. The J gene is TRBJ1-2, the V gene TRBV11-2; D perhaps matches TRBD1 (6 bases). Germline V gene sequence: CDR1 SGHAT, CDR2 FQNNGV. The CDR3 extends over 15 amino acids.

The J gene is TRBJ2-6, the V gene TRBV5-1; 7 nucleotides match TRBD1. Germline V CDR1 and CDR2: SGHRS, YFSETQ. The length of the CDR3 is 19 residues. V shed 4 bases, J shed 0 bases, and the junction held 13 bases outside the gene matches. The CDR3 nucleotides read TGCGCCAGCAGCCCGGTGGACAGGCAAAACCCCTCTGGGGCCAACGTCCTGACTTTC. Encoded protein: CASSPVDRQNPSGANVLTF.

The V and J genes are TRBV7-2 and TRBJ2-7; 10 bases map to TRBD1. The CDR3 length is 14 residues. Trimming took 8 bases from V and 2 from J; bases not matched to a gene: 6. The V gene's germline CDR1 is SGHTA and CDR2 FQGNSA. CDR3 sequence (DNA): TGTGCCAGCCGAGCTGGACAGGGGGCCTACGAGCAGTACTTC. It yields the protein CASRAGQGAYEQYF.

The rearrangement links TRBV18 to TRBJ2-5; tentative D call: TRBD2 (6 bases). The CDR3 has 15 residues. V shed 4 bases and J shed 0 bases, with 12 bases lying between them. The germline V gene has CDR1 KGHSH and CDR2 LQKENI. CDR3 coding DNA: TGTGCCAGCTCACTCCTGGGGGACTACCAAGAGACCCAGTACTTC. Translating gives CASSLLGDYQETQYF.

This clone was detected only a few times. The chain has TRBV7-9 and TRBJ1-1; D remains unclear. The V gene's germline CDR1 is SEHNR and CDR2 FQNEAQ (reference sequence). The CDR3 loop spans 12 amino acids. V was trimmed by 1 base and J by 6 bases, leaving 6 bases between them. CDR3 amino acids: CASSLEGAEAFF. CDR3 bases: TGTGCCAGCAGCTTAGAGGGAGCTGAAGCTTTCTTT.

V is TRBV27 and J is TRBJ2-5; 9 bases are a match to TRBD1. The CDR3 is 15 residues long. The trim removed 8 bases at V and 11 bases at J, leaving 18 bases unmatched. Germline V gene sequence: CDR1 MNHEY, CDR2 SMNVEV (reference sequence). The CDR3 sequence is CASDPVGTGLVEQYF. The CDR3 DNA sequence: TGTGCCAGCGACCCTGTGGGGACAGGGCTTGTAGAGCAGTACTTC.

Points on this clone: The junction shows a germline mismatch at one end, possibly a read error. The chain employs TRBV9 and TRBJ2-3, with TRBD2 matching 10 bases. This CDR3 spans 16 amino acids. Germline CDR1 and CDR2: SGDLS and YYNGEE. The CDR3 bases are TGTGCCAGCAGCGTAGGTAGCGGGGGGAACACAGGTACGCAGTATTTT. Its protein product is CASSVGSGGNTGTQYF.

The CDR3, as DNA: TGTGCCAGCAGCTTAAGGACTAGCGGGAGCGATACGCAGTATTTT. Amino acids: CASSLRTSGSDTQYF. The chain couples TRBV7-2 to TRBJ2-3, with 13 bases matching TRBD2. CDR3 length: 15 residues. Germline trimming cut 2 bases from V and 6 bases from J; bases unmatched to any gene: 2. CDR1 and CDR2 (germline): SGHTA, FQGNSA.